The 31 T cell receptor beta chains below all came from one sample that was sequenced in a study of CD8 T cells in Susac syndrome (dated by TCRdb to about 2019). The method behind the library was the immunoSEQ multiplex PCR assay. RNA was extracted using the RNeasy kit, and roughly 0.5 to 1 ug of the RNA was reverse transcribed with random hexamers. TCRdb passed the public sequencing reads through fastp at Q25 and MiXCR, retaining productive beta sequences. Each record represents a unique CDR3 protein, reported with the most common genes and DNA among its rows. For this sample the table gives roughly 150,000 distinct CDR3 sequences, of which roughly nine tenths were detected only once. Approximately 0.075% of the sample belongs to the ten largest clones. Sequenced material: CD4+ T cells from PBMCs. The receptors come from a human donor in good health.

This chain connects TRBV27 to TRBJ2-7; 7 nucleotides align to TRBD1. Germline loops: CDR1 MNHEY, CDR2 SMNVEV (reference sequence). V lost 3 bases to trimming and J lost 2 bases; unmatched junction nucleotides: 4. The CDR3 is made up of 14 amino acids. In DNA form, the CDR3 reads TGTGCCAGCAGTTTTTCCAGGGGGACCTACGAGCAGTACTTC. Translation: CASSFSRGTYEQYF.

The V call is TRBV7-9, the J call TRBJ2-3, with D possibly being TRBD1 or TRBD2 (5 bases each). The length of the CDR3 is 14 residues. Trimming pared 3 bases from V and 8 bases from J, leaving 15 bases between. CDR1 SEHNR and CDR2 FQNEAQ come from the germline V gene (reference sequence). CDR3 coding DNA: TGTGCCAGCAGCTTGCGTACAGCTGGGGGTACGCAGTATTTT. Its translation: CASSLRTAGGTQYF.

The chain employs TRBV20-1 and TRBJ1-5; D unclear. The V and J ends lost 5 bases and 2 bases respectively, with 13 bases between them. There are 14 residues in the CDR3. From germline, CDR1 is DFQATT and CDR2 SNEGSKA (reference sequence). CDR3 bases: TGCAGTGCTGCGGACTCTGGGGGCAATCAGCCCCAGCATTTT. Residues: CSAADSGGNQPQHF.

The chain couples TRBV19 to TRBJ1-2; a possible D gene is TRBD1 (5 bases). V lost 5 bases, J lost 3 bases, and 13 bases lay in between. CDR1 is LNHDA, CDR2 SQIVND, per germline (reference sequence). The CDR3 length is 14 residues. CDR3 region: CASSPIQGDYGYTF. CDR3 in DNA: TGTGCCAGTAGTCCCATCCAGGGCGACTATGGCTACACCTTC.

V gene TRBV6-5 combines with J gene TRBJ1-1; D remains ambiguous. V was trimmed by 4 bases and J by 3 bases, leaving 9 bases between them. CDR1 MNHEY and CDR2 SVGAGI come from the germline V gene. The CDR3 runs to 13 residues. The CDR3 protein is CASSSPQHTEAFF. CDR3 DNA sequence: TGTGCCAGCAGTTCTCCACAGCACACTGAAGCTTTCTTT.

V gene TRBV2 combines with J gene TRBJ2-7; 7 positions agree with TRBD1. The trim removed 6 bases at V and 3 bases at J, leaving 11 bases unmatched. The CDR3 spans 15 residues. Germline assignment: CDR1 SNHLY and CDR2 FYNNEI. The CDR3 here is CASRTGTAYFYEQYF. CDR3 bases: TGTGCCAGCAGGACCGGGACAGCTTACTTCTACGAGCAGTACTTC.

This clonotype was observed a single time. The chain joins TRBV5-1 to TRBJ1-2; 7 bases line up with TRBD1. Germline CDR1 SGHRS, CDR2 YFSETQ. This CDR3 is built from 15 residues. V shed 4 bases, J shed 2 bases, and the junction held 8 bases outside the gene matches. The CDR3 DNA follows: TGCGCCAGCAGCACGGGACAGCAATTCAACTATGGCTACACCTTC. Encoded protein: CASSTGQQFNYGYTF.

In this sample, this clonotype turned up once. The CDR3 DNA is TGTGCCAGCAGCTTAAGGTCAGGCGAGGAGTCCCAGTACTTC. Encoded protein: CASSLRSGEESQYF. This chain uses TRBV7-2 with TRBJ2-5; D is unclear. The CDR3 has 14 residues. The V gene lost 2 bases and the J gene lost 9 bases, with 16 bases spanning the gap. Germline V gene lookup returns CDR1 SGHTA and CDR2 FQGNSA.

In DNA form, the CDR3 reads TGCGCCAGCAGCTCGGGGGGGCCGAGCACCGGGGAGCTGTTTTTT. Translating it yields CASSSGGPSTGELFF. The chain combines TRBV5-1 with TRBJ2-2; TRBD2 matches 8 bases. Germline trimming cut 3 bases from V and 4 bases from J; bases unmatched to any gene: 5. From germline, CDR1 is SGHRS and CDR2 YFSETQ. This CDR3 region has 15 residues.

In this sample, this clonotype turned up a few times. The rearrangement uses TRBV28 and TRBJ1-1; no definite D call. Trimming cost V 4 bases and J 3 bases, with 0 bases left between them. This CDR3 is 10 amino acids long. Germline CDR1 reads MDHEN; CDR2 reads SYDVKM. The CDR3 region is CASSYTEAFF. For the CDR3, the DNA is TGTGCCAGCAGTTACACTGAAGCTTTCTTT.

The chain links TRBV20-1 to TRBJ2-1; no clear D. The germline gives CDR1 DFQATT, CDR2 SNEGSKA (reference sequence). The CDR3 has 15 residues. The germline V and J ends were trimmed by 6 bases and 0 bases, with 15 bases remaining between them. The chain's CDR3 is CSAPGSRRSYNEQFF. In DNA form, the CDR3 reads TGCAGTGCACCCGGATCGCGTCGCTCCTACAATGAGCAGTTCTTC.

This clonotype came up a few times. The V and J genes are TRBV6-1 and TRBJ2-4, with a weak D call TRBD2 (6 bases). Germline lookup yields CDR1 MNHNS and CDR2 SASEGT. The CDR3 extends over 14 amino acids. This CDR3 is CAVGRDIAKNIQYF. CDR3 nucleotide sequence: TGTGCTGTCGGGAGAGATATAGCCAAAAACATTCAGTACTTC.

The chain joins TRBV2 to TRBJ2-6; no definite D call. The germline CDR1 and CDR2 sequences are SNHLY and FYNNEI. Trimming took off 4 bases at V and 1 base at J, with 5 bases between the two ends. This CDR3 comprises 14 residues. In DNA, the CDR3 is TGTGCCAGCAGTGGGGTATCTGGGGCCAACGTCCTGACTTTC. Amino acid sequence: CASSGVSGANVLTF.

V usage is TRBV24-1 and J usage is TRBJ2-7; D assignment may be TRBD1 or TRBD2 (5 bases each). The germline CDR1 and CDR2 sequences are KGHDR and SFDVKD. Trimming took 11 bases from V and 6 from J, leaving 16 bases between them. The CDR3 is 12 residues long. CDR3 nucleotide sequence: TGTGCCATAGGGGTAGCACGGGGCGAGCAGTACTTC. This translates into CAIGVARGEQYF.

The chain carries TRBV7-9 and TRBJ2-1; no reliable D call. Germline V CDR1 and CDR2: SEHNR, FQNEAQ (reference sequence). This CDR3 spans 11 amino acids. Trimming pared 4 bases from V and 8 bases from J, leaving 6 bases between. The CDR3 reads CASSWNYEQFF. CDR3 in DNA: TGTGCCAGCAGCTGGAATTATGAGCAGTTCTTC.

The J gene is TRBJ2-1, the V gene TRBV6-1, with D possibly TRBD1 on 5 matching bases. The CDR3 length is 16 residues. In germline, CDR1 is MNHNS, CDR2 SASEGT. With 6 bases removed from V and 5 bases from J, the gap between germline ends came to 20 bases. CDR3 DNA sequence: TGTGCCAGCAGCCAAGCCCGACAGAGGCTAAACAATGAGCAGTTCTTC. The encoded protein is CASSQARQRLNNEQFF.

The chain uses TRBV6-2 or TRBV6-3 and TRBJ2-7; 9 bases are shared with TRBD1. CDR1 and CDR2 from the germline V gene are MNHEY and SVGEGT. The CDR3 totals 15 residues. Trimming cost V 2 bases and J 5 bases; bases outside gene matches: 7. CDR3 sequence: CASSYGGTGNHEQYF. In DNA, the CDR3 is TGTGCCAGCAGTTACGGCGGGACAGGGAACCACGAGCAGTACTTC.

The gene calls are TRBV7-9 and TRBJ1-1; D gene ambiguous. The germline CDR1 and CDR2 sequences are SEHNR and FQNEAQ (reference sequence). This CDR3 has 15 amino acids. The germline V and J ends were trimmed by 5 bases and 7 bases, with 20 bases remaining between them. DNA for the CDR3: TGTGCCAGCAGCCCACCCTGGGGAATAGTTGTTGAAGCTTTCTTT. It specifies CASSPPWGIVVEAFF.

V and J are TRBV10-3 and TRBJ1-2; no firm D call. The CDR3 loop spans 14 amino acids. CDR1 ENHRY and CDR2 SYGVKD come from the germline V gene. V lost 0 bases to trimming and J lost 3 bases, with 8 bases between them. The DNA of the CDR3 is TGTGCCATCAGTGAGTCAACGGGGTACTATGGCTACACCTTC. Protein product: CAISESTGYYGYTF.

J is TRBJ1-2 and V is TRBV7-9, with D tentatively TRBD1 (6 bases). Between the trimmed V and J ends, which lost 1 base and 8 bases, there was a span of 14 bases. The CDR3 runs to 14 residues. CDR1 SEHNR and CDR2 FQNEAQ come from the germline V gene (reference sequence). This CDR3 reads CASSLEWDTGGYTF. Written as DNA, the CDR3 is TGTGCCAGCAGCTTAGAGTGGGACACGGGCGGCTACACCTTC.

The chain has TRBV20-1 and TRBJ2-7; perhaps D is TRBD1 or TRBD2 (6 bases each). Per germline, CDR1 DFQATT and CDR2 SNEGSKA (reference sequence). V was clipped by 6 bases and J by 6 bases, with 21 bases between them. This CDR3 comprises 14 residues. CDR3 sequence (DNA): TGCAGTGCGCGGCCTGCGGGGAAACAGGGCGAGCAGTACTTC. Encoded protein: CSARPAGKQGEQYF.

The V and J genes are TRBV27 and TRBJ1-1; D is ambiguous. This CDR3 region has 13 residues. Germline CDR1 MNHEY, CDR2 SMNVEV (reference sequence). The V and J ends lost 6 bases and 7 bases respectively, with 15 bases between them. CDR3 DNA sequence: TGTGCCAGCAGAAACGGTGGGTTGGGTGAAGCTTTCTTT. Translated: CASRNGGLGEAFF.

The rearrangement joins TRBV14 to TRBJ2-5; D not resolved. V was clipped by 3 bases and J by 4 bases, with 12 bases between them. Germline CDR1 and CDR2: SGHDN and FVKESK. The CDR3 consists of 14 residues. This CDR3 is CASSQTENVETQYF. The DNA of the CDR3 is TGTGCCAGCAGCCAGACGGAGAACGTAGAGACCCAGTACTTC.

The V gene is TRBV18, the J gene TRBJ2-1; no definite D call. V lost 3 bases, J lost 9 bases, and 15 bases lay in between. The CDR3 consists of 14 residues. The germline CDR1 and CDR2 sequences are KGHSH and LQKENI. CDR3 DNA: TGTGCCAGCTCACCTCTCGAGGCGGCTAGTGAGCAGTTCTTC. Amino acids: CASSPLEAASEQFF.

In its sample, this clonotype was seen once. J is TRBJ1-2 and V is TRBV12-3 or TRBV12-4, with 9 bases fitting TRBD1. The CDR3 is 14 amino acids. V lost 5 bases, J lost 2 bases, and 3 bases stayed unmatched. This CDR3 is CASSPGTGNYGYTF. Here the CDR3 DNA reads TGTGCCAGCAGTCCGGGGACAGGGAACTATGGCTACACCTTC.

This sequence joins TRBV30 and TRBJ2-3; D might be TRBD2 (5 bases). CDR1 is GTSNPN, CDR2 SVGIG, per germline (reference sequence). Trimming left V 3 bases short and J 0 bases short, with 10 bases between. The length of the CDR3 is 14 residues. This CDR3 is CAWRRDGSTDTQYF. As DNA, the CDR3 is TGTGCCTGGAGGAGGGATGGGAGCACAGATACGCAGTATTTT.

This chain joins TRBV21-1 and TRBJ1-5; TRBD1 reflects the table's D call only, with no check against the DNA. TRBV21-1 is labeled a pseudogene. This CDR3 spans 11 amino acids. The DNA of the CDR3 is TGTGCCAGCAGCAAGGGCAGGGGGACGCATTTT. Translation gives CASSKGRGTHF.

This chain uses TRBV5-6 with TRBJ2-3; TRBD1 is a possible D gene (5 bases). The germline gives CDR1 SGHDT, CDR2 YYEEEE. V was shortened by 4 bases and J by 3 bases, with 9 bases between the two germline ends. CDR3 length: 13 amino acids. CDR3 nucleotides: TGTGCCAGCAGCGTTTCAGGGACAGATACGCAGTATTTT. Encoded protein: CASSVSGTDTQYF.

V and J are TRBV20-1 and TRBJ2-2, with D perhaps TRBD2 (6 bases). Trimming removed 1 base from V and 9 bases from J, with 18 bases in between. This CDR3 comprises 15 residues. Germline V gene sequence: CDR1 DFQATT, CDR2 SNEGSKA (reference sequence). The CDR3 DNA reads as TGCAGTGCTAGAGGGGGGGACGGGGCCCACCGGGAGCTGTTTTTT. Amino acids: CSARGGDGAHRELFF.

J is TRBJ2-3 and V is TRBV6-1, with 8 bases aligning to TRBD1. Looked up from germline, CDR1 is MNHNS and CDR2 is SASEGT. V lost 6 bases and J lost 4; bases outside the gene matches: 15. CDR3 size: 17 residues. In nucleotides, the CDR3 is TGTGCCAGCAGACGAGTATCCGGGACAGGCTCGCCAGATACGCAGTATTTT. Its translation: CASRRVSGTGSPDTQYF.

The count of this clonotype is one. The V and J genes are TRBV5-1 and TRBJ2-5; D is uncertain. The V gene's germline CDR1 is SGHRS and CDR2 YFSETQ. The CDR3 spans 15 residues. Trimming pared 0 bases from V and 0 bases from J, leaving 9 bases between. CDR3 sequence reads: CASSLGNGNQETQYF. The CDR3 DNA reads TGCGCCAGCAGCTTGGGAAACGGAAACCAAGAGACCCAGTACTTC.